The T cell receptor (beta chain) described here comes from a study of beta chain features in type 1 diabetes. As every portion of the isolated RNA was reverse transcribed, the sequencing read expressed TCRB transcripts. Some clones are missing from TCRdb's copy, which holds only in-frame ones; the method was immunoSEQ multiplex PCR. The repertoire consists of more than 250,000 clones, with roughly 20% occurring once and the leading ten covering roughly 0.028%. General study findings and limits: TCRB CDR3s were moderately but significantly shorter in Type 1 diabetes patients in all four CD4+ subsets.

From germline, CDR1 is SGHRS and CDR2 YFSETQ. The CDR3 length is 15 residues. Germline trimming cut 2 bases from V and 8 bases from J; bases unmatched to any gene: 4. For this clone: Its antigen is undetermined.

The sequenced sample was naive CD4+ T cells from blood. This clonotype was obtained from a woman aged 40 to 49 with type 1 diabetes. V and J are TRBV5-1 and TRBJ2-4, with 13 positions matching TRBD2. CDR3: CASSFRTSGRDIQYF. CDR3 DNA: TGCGCCAGCAGCTTTCGGACTAGCGGGAGAGACATTCAGTACTTC. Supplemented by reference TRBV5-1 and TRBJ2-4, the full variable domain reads KAGVTQTPRYLIKTRGQQVTLSCSPISGHRSVSWYQQTPGQGLQFLFEYFSETQRNKGNFPGRFSGRQFSNSRSEMNVSTLELGDSALYLCASSFRTSGRDIQYFGAGTRLSVL.